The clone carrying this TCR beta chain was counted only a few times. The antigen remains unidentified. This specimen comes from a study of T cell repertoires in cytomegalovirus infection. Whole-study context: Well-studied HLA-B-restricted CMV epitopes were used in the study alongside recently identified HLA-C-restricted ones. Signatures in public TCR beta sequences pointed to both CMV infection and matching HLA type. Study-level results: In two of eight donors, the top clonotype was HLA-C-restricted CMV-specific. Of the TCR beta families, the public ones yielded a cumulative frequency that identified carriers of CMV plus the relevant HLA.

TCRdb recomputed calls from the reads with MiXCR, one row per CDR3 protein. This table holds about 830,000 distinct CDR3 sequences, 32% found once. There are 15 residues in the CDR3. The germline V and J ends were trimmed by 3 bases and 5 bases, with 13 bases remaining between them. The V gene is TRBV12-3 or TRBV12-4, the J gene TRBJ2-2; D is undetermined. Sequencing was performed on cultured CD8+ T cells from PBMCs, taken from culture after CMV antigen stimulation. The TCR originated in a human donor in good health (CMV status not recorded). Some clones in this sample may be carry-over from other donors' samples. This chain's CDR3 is CASSFNPSRTGELFF. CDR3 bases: TGTGCCAGCAGTTTCAACCCCTCCCGGACCGGGGAGCTGTTTTTT.